This T cell receptor beta chain was sequenced for a study of T cell clusters in autoimmune cytopenias. CDR1 and CDR2 from the germline V gene are LGHNA and YSLEER. The CDR3 is 14 amino acids. TRB was amplified from about 250 ng of peripheral blood genomic DNA per sample. One tube held mixed TRB-A and TRB-B primer pools for touch-down PCR. After re-calling the multiplex PCR reads, TCRdb lists one entry per CDR3 protein, DNA absent. This table lists 9,000 to 13,000 distinct CDR3 sequences. These data were likewise used in another study, on T cell repertoires in aging, cancer and after chemotherapy. In that study: Clear clonal overlap appeared across healthy donor samples taken over several months to years. The whole study produced a dataset of millions of TCR reads. In each cancer cohort, median generation probability increased across chemotherapy, suggesting thymic output rebounded.

This chain links TRBV4-3 with TRBJ1-4; TCRdb outputs TRBD1, but without DNA this stays unchecked. The receptor comes from a human donor in good health. Sequencing was done on a sample of peripheral blood. Here the CDR3 reads CASSQGQGSEKLFF.